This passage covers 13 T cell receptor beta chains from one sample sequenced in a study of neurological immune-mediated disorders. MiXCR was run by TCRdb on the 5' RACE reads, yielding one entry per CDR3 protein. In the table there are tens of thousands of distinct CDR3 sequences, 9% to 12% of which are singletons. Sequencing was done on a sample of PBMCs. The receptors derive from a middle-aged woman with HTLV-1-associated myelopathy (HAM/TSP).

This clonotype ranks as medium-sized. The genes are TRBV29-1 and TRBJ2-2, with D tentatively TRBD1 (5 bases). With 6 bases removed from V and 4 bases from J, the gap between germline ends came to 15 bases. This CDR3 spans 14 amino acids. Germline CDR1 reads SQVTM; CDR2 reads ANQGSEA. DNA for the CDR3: TGCAGCGTCCAAGGGCAGGGTACCACCGGGGAGCTGTTTTTT. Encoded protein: CSVQGQGTTGELFF.

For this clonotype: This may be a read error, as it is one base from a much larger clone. The CDR3 DNA sequence: TGCGCCAACAGCGGGGGACAGCCCCAAGAGACCCAGTACTTC. Its translation: CANSGGQPQETQYF. The J gene is TRBJ2-5, the V gene TRBV5-1, with a weak D call TRBD2 (8 bases). The CDR3 is 14 amino acids. Germline V gene data show CDR1 as SGHRS and CDR2 as YFSETQ.

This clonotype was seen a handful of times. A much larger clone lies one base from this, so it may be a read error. The CDR3 coding sequence is TGCATTGCTAGCGGGGGGTCAGTCAATGAGCAGTTCTTC. Its translation is CIASGGSVNEQFF. The chain is built from TRBV20-1 and TRBJ2-1; 11 positions agree with TRBD2. This CDR3 spans 13 amino acids. Germline values: CDR1 DFQATT, CDR2 SNEGSKA (reference sequence).

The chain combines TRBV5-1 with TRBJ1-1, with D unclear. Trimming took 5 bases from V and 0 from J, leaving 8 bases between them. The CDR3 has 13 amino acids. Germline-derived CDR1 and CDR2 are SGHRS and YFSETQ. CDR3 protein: CASRTYMNTEAFF. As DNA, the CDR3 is TGCGCCAGCAGGACGTACATGAACACTGAAGCTTTCTTT.

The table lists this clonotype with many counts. CDR3 region: CASSTPGSYEQYF. DNA for the CDR3: TGCGCCAGCAGCACCCCAGGCTCCTACGAGCAGTACTTC. The chain combines TRBV5-1 with TRBJ2-7; D is undetermined. CDR1 SGHRS and CDR2 YFSETQ come from the germline V gene. V shed 4 bases and J shed 0 bases, with 8 bases lying between them. This CDR3 region has 13 residues.

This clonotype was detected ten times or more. In nucleotides, the CDR3 is TGCAGTGCTAGCCCTTCGGGACAGGGGGATCAGCCCCAGCATTTT. Its translation: CSASPSGQGDQPQHF. The rearrangement links TRBV20-1 to TRBJ1-5, with 11 bases identical to TRBD1. This CDR3 contains 15 residues. Trimming at V came to 3 bases and at J to 5 bases, leaving 6 bases not matched to a gene. CDR1 and CDR2 from the germline V gene are DFQATT and SNEGSKA (reference sequence).

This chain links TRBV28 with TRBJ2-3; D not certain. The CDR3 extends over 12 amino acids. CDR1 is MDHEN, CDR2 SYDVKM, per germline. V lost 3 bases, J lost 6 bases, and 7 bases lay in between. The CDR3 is CASSFPGDTQYF. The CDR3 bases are TGTGCCAGCAGTTTCCCCGGGGATACGCAGTATTTT.

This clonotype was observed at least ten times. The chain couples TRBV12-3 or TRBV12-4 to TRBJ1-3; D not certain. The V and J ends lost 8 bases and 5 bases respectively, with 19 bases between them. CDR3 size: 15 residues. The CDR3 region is CASRADAFFRNTIYF. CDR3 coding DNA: TGTGCCAGCCGGGCGGATGCTTTTTTTAGAAACACCATATATTTT.

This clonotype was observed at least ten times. Here the CDR3 reads CASSPTSNEQFF. The CDR3 nucleotides read TGTGCCAGCAGTCCAACTAGCAATGAGCAGTTCTTC. The V and J genes are TRBV6-5 and TRBJ2-1, with D maybe TRBD2 (5 bases). The CDR3 spans 12 residues. Trimming pared 5 bases from V and 6 bases from J, leaving 8 bases between. CDR1 MNHEY and CDR2 SVGAGI come from the germline V gene.

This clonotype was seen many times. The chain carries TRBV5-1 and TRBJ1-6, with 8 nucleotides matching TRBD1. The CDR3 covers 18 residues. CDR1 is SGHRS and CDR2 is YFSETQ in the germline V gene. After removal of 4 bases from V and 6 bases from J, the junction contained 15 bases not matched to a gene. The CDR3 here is CASSDSIGGTGPNSPLHF. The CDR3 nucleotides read TGCGCCAGCAGCGACAGCATCGGAGGGACAGGACCTAATTCACCCCTCCACTTT.

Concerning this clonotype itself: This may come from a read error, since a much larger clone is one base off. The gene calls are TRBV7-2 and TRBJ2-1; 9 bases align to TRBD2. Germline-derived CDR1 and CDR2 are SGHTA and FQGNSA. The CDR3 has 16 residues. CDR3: CAISFGTSPSYNEQFF. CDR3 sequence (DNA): TGTGCCATCAGCTTTGGGACTAGCCCATCCTACAATGAGCAGTTCTTC.

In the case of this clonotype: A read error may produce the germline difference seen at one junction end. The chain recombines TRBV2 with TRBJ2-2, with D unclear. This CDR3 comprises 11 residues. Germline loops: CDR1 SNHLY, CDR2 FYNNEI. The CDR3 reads CACRGTGELFF. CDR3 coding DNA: TGTGCCTGCAGAGGCACCGGGGAGCTGTTTTTT. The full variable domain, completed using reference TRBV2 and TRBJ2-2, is EPEVTQTPSHQVTQMGQEVILRCVPISNHLYFYWYRQILGQKVEFLVSFYNNEISEKSEIFDDQFSVERPDGSNFTLKIRSTKLEDSAMYFCACRGTGELFFGEGSRLTVL.

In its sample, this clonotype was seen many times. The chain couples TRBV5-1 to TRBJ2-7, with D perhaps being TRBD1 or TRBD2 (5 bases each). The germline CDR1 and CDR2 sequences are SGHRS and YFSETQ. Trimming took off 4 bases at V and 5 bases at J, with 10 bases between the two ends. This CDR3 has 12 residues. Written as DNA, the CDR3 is TGCGCCAGCAGCCGGGACCGAGACGAGCAGTACTTC. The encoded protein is CASSRDRDEQYF.